This TCR beta chain was documented in a study of CD8+ T cells in alopecia areata (dated by TCRdb to between 2018 and 2020). Regarding the complete study: Treated patients were enrolled in an open-label pilot trial of oral tofacitinib, 5 to 10 mg twice daily, for moderate-to-severe alopecia areata. Scalp clonality was compared among normal scalp (n=4), patchy alopecia areata scalp (n=8), and alopecia totalis/universalis scalp (n=8). To study T cell clonal expansion in alopecia areata, the researchers applied high-throughput TCRbeta sequencing to both the C3H/HeJ mouse model and human patients. TCRbeta CDR3 regions were amplified by immunoSEQ multiplex PCR with 35 Vbeta forward and 13 Jbeta reverse primers. Tofacitinib-treated patients had biopsies at baseline and at 4 and 24 weeks of treatment, with a later scalp biopsy in several patients. Human TCRbeta sequencing covered scalp tissue and sorted CD4+ and CD8+ peripheral blood T cells from patchy and totalis/universalis alopecia areata patients and healthy controls. Disease severity in treated patients was measured with the SALT score, which quantifies the percentage of affected scalp surface area. RNA was extracted with the PAXgene miRNA kit for fixed scalp, the miRNeasy kit for PBMCs, and the RNeasy kit for mouse skin. Tofacitinib was administered for 6 to 18 months, and 6 months of follow-up off drug were then conducted to assess delayed response and recurrence. Study-wide findings and limitations: Shared TCR sequences between patients were less evident than in mice, which may be partly attributable to HLA diversity in the patient population. Because the treated cohort was small and had just a single nonresponder, larger studies are needed to establish links between baseline CD8+ expansion and response. Compared with normal scalp, lesional scalp had higher clonality and more expanded CD8+ clones, particularly in alopecia totalis/universalis, a pattern that suggests antigenic drive. Many expanded lesional clones persisted in scalp and blood during tofacitinib treatment, which may partly explain relapse after stopping treatment. Unlike mouse skin, which is dominated by gammadelta T cells, normal human skin has resident alphabeta T cells that are also sequenced, and this complicates analysis of the scalp TCR repertoire. Scalp clonality and the number of expanded CD8+ clones among the top 100 scalp clones were significantly decreased by tofacitinib.

Regarding this clone: No cognate antigen has been identified for it. No base qualities exist here, and no much larger clone lies one base off it.

The method behind the library was the immunoSEQ multiplex PCR assay. RNA was extracted from all samples and reverse transcribed into cDNA as template for TCR sequencing. First-strand cDNA was synthesized with SuperScript III using a 2:1 mix of oligo-dT and random hexamers. Amplification bias was assessed with a synthetic immune receptor repertoire, and residual bias was removed computationally. The study's own analysis went as follows. Raw reads were preprocessed for error removal, and CDR3 was defined according to IMGT conventions as running from the conserved cysteine to phenylalanine. Clonality was computed as 1 minus the Shannon entropy, with the entropy normalized by log2 of the number of productive unique TCRs. Scalp TCRbeta sequences were cross-referenced with sorted blood CD4 and CD8 repertoires so that the CD4 or CD8 identity of scalp clones could be inferred. TCRdb retrieved this table from immuneACCESS and kept in-frame rearrangements only. Not all clones are present; in checked studies, unresolved V genes account for under half, and no reason is known for the remainder. The V and J calls and clone size were taken over from that table, and D and trimming were inferred from the DNA. This sample is represented by under 350,000 clones; roughly 64% of them were singletons. The ten largest clones represent under 2% of the sample.

This sample's time point label indicates: 24 weeks on oral tofacitinib. The sample's treatment or condition label, in plain terms: oral pan-JAK inhibitor, 5-10 mg twice daily. Peripheral blood and lesional scalp punch biopsies were obtained from patients with alopecia areata. PBMCs were separated by density centrifugation and stained for CD3, CD4 and CD8, after which CD4+ and CD8+ T cells were sorted on a FACSAria. The clonotype originates from a human donor with alopecia areata. Sample: CD4+ T cells sorted from blood, taken at week 24, from a patient treated with tofacitinib.

The nucleotide sequence reads TGTGCCAGCAGCACCGGACAGGCAACTAATGAAAAACTGTTTTTT. Its protein product is CASSTGQATNEKLFF. The chain joins TRBV9 to TRBJ1-4, and 7 bases in between align with TRBD1. There are 15 amino acids in the CDR3, from cysteine to phenylalanine inclusive. The sequence is cut down to CDR3 DNA, 45 bases in frame from base 1. V ends up 4 bases short and J 0 bases short, with an unmatched junction base count of 3. Taken from the germline V gene, the CDR1 and CDR2 loops are SGDLS and YYNGEE.